This is a list of T cell receptor beta chains from one sample in a study of blood T cell repertoires in COVID-19. Method: immunoSEQ multiplex PCR; TCRdb's copy keeps in-frame clones and lacks some. The sample consists of 99,000 or so clones, 75% to 90% of them appearing once. Material for sequencing was peripheral blood. The receptors here all came from a man between 60 and 70 years old with acute or convalescent COVID-19. Both conserved end residues are part of each CDR3. A D gene is named only where the DNA matches it firmly. Rows may omit the clone size; those that give it use once, few, many or a size class.

j_call	clone_size	v_call	d_call	cdr3_nt	cdr3_aa
TRBJ1-5	once	TRBV4-3	-	TGCGCCAGCAGCCAATCTACAGGGCTCGGTCAGCCCCAGCATTTT	CASSQSTGLGQPQHF
TRBJ1-3	-	TRBV27	-	TGTGCCAGCAGGAGTCAGGGCTCTGGAAACACCATATATTTT	CASRSQGSGNTIYF
TRBJ1-2	once	TRBV12-3/TRBV12-4	TRBD1	TGTGCCAGCAGTCTCCGGGACAGAAGTGGCTACACCTTC	CASSLRDRSGYTF
TRBJ2-1	-	TRBV11-2	-	TGTGCCAGCCTGGGCCTCACGGCCTACAATGAGCAGTTCTTC	CASLGLTAYNEQFF
TRBJ1-1	few	TRBV10-2	TRBD1	TGCGCCAGTGGACAGGGGATGAACACTGAAGCTTTCTTT	CASGQGMNTEAFF
TRBJ1-1	-	TRBV6-5	-	TGTGCCAGCAGAAAGGGGGAGAAGAACACTGAAGCTTTCTTT	CASRKGEKNTEAFF
TRBJ2-1	-	TRBV28	TRBD2	TGTGCCAGCACTTTGACTAGCGGGAGCCGGTACAATGAGCAGTTCTTC	CASTLTSGSRYNEQFF
TRBJ2-7	-	TRBV9	TRBD1	TGTGCCAGCAGCGTAGCTCCGGGACAGACCTACGAGCAGTACTTC	CASSVAPGQTYEQYF
TRBJ2-1	once	TRBV7-2	-	TGTGCCAGCAGCTTAATCGAAAGGAGTGAGCAGTTCTTC	CASSLIERSEQFF
TRBJ1-4	-	TRBV6-5	-	TGTGCCAGCAGTTATTTGCGTAGTGAAAAACTGTTTTTT	CASSYLRSEKLFF
TRBJ1-2	-	TRBV18	TRBD1	TGTGCCAGCTCACCGCAGAACGCAGGGGGCGTTTTTGGCTACACCTTC	CASSPQNAGGVFGYTF
TRBJ2-1	-	TRBV7-8	-	TGTGCCAGCAGCCCCGCCCCCAGGGATGAGCAGTTCTTC	CASSPAPRDEQFF
TRBJ2-2	-	TRBV10-3	-	TGTGCCATCAGGGACAGAGACACCGGGGAGCTGTTTTTT	CAIRDRDTGELFF
TRBJ1-5	-	TRBV4-3	-	TGCGCCAGCAGCCAGGGTACAGGGTACAATCAGCCCCAGCATTTT	CASSQGTGYNQPQHF
TRBJ1-1	-	TRBV5-1	TRBD1	TGCGCCAGCAGATCTGGACAGGGTGACACTGAAGCTTTCTTT	CASRSGQGDTEAFF
TRBJ1-5	-	TRBV19	-	TGTGCCAGTAGGCCCAGAGGGGGGGGCAATCAGCCCCAGCATTTT	CASRPRGGGNQPQHF
TRBJ2-1	-	TRBV19	TRBD2	TGTGCCAGTAGTAAGACTAGCGGGATTATCAATGAGCAGTTCTTC	CASSKTSGIINEQFF
TRBJ1-5	-	TRBV12-3/TRBV12-4	-	TGTGCCAGCAGTGAGGTGGGCAATCAGCCCCAGCATTTT	CASSEVGNQPQHF
TRBJ2-1	-	TRBV4-1	TRBD2	TGCGCCAGCAGCTTGCGGACTAGTATCAATGAGCAGTTCTTC	CASSLRTSINEQFF
TRBJ1-2	-	TRBV7-2	TRBD1	TGTGCCAGCAGCCCCTGGACAGGGGGGCCTACATATGGCTACACCTTC	CASSPWTGGPTYGYTF
TRBJ2-7	-	TRBV5-1	TRBD2	TGCGCCAGCAGCTTCTCCGGGACTAGCGGCCCCGAGCAGTACTTC	CASSFSGTSGPEQYF
TRBJ2-5	-	TRBV11-2	-	TGTGCCAGCAGCTTAAGCCAGGGAAGGCCTTTACAAGAGACCCAGTACTTC	CASSLSQGRPLQETQYF
TRBJ2-7	-	TRBV2	TRBD1	TGTGCCAGCGGATGGGACAGTTCCTACGAGCAGTACTTC	CASGWDSSYEQYF
TRBJ2-7	-	TRBV19	-	TGTGCCAGTAGTATCGAGGCGGAGATTCCCTACGAGCAGTACTTC	CASSIEAEIPYEQYF
TRBJ2-7	once	TRBV7-8	TRBD1	TGTGCCAGCAGCTTGGGCTCACGACAGGGGAGCTACGAGCAGTACTTC	CASSLGSRQGSYEQYF
TRBJ1-1	few	TRBV6-5	-	TGTGCCAGCAGTCCCTCAGGGTTTGGGAACACTGAAGCTTTCTTT	CASSPSGFGNTEAFF
TRBJ1-6	few	TRBV28	TRBD1	TGTGCCAGCAGCATCGGGACAGGGAATTCACCCCTCCACTTT	CASSIGTGNSPLHF
TRBJ1-1	-	TRBV6-6	-	TGTGCCAGCAGTTACTCTTATCCCGGGGGTCCCCCAGGAGCTTTCTTT	CASSYSYPGGPPGAFF
TRBJ2-1	once	TRBV5-1	-	TGCGCCAGCAGCCCCGGACAGAACAATGAGCAGTTCTTC	CASSPGQNNEQFF
TRBJ2-2	once	TRBV30	-	TGTGCCTGGAGCCCCCTCGGGACCGGGGAGCTGTTTTTT	CAWSPLGTGELFF
TRBJ2-4	-	TRBV6-5	TRBD1	TGTGCCAGCAGTTCTGCAGGGGGCCTCATTCAGTACTTC	CASSSAGGLIQYF
TRBJ1-4	-	TRBV25-1	-	TGTGCCAGCAGGGACAGTGGGACTAATGAAAAACTGTTTTTT	CASRDSGTNEKLFF
TRBJ1-1	-	TRBV19	TRBD1	TGTGCCAGTAGTATATGGGGACAGGGGCGTGGAGGGACTGAAGCTTTCTTT	CASSIWGQGRGGTEAFF
TRBJ2-1	-	TRBV29-1	-	TGCAGCGTGACCAACAGGGTCTCCTACAATGAGCAGTTCTTC	CSVTNRVSYNEQFF
TRBJ1-1	-	TRBV5-6	-	TGTGCCACTACAGTACAGAGCATGAACACTGAAGCTTTCTTT	CATTVQSMNTEAFF
TRBJ1-5	-	TRBV28	-	TGTGCCAGCAGTTTCTGGCGGCCGAATCAGCCCCAGCATTTT	CASSFWRPNQPQHF
TRBJ2-3	-	TRBV10-3	TRBD2	TGTGCCATCAGCTATGGACTAGCGGGAGTACCTGATACGCAGTATTTT	CAISYGLAGVPDTQYF
TRBJ2-1	-	TRBV19	-	TGTGCCAGTAGTATAGATTTATACAATGAGCAGTTCTTC	CASSIDLYNEQFF